This T cell receptor (beta chain) was identified in a study of T cell responses to AZD1222 COVID-19 vaccine. Profiling relied on immunoSEQ multiplex PCR, and the TCRdb table lists in-frame clones only, not all of them. The profile covers about 130,000 clones, with approximately 88% appearing a single time and under 6% taken by the ten largest. General observations from the study: Donors, mostly white British, included more females; clonal diversity was possibly underestimated. Seropositivity was recorded at baseline in only a handful of AZD1222 recipients.

Comment on this clone: Its antigen remains unknown.

Germline V gene data show CDR1 as LGHNA and CDR2 as YNFKEQ. The V and J ends lost 7 bases and 3 bases, in that order; junction bases with no gene match: 5. This CDR3 region has 15 residues. The receptor was isolated from an adult who received the AZD1222 COVID-19 vaccine. The rearrangement joins TRBV4-2 to TRBJ2-1; TRBD2 agrees at 11 bases. The sequencing used peripheral blood, collected 28 days after the second AZD1222 dose. CDR3 in amino acids: CASTLAGGNYNEQFF. CDR3 DNA sequence: TGTGCCAGCACCTTAGCGGGAGGGAACTACAATGAGCAGTTCTTC.